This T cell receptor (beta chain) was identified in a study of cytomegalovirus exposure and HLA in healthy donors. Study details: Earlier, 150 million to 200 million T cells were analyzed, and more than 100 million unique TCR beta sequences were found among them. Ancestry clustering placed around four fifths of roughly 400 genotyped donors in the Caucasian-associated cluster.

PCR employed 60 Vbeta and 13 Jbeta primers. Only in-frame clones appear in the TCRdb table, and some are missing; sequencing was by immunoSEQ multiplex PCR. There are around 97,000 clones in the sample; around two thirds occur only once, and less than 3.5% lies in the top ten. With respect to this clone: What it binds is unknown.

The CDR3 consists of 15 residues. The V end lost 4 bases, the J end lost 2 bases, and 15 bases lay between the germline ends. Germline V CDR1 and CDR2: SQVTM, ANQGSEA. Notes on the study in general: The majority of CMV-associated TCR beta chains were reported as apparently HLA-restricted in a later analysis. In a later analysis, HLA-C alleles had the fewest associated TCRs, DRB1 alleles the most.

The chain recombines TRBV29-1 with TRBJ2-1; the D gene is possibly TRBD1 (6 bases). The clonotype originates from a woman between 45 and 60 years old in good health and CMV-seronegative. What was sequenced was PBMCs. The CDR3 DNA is TGCAGCGTTGGGTTAGGGGGAAGTGCCTACAATGAGCAGTTCTTC. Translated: CSVGLGGSAYNEQFF.